A selection of T cell receptor beta chains follows, all from one sample in a study of T cell responses to AZD1222 COVID-19 vaccine. Assay used: immunoSEQ multiplex PCR; TCRdb lists only in-frame clones, some missing. The sample has 150,000 or so clones, over 85% seen once. The starting material was peripheral blood, obtained on day 0 of MenACWY control vaccination. All receptors come from an adult in good health. Both conserved end residues are part of each CDR3. A D gene is named only where the DNA matches it firmly. The size entry is marked missing in some rows and otherwise reads once, few, many or a size class.

j_call	d_call	v_call	clone_size	cdr3_aa	cdr3_nt
TRBJ2-3	TRBD2	TRBV4-2	.	CASSQGSSGGQHTDTQYF	TGTGCCAGCAGCCAAGGGTCTAGCGGGGGGCAACACACAGATACGCAGTATTTT
TRBJ1-6	TRBD1	TRBV18	.	CASSPYSDRSYNSPLHF	TGTGCCAGCTCACCATACTCGGACAGGAGTTATAATTCACCCCTCCACTTT
TRBJ2-5	.	TRBV10-2	.	CASSPSRDQETQYF	TGCGCCAGCAGTCCGTCACGAGACCAAGAGACCCAGTACTTC
TRBJ1-1	TRBD1	TRBV6-2/TRBV6-3	.	CASSGTGRQAFF	TGTGCCAGCAGTGGGACAGGGAGGCAAGCTTTCTTT
TRBJ1-2	.	TRBV2	.	CASSAFRSAPYGYTF	TGTGCCAGCAGTGCTTTTAGATCTGCCCCATATGGCTACACCTTC
TRBJ1-1	TRBD1	TRBV5-4	once	CASSLGTAFEAFF	TGTGCCAGCAGCCTCGGGACAGCGTTTGAAGCTTTCTTT
TRBJ2-3	TRBD2	TRBV30	.	CAWSPAGRDTQYF	TGTGCCTGGAGCCCCGCCGGGAGGGATACGCAGTATTTT
TRBJ1-2	.	TRBV25-1	.	CASSKSLGADLILGYTF	TGTGCCAGCAGTAAATCTCTTGGAGCGGACTTAATTTTGGGCTACACCTTC
TRBJ2-1	.	TRBV5-4	once	CASSLMEYNEQFF	TGTGCCAGCAGCTTAATGGAGTACAATGAGCAGTTCTTC
TRBJ2-7	TRBD2	TRBV5-1	.	CASSLVGGVVSHEQYF	TGCGCCAGCAGCTTGGTTGGGGGGGTGGTTTCCCACGAGCAGTACTTC
TRBJ2-7	.	TRBV6-6	.	CASSYSALGSDEQYF	TGTGCCAGCAGTTACTCGGCCCTTGGAAGCGACGAGCAGTACTTC
TRBJ1-1	.	TRBV5-8	.	CASSLAGGFGRETTTEAFF	TGTGCCAGCAGCTTGGCCGGCGGGTTTGGAAGGGAAACAACCACTGAAGCTTTCTTT
TRBJ1-3	TRBD1	TRBV6-5	.	CASSTPEGARNTIYF	TGTGCCAGCAGTACCCCTGAGGGGGCGCGAAACACCATATATTTT
TRBJ1-6	.	TRBV28	few	CASSNPGLGPSSPLHF	TGTGCCAGCAGCAATCCAGGGTTAGGTCCAAGTTCACCCCTCCACTTT
TRBJ2-1	TRBD1	TRBV7-3	.	CASSSSPGQGAREQFF	TGTGCCAGCAGCTCTAGCCCGGGACAGGGGGCACGAGAGCAGTTCTTC
TRBJ1-4	.	TRBV9	.	CASSGGGAPNEKLFF	TGTGCCAGCAGCGGGGGTGGGGCCCCGAATGAAAAACTGTTTTTT
TRBJ1-1	TRBD1	TRBV29-1	.	CSVGQGAAEAFF	TGCAGCGTTGGTCAGGGGGCCGCCGAAGCTTTCTTT
TRBJ1-2	TRBD1	TRBV5-1	.	CASSRDRAGSNYGYTF	TGCGCCAGCAGCCGGGACAGGGCAGGCTCTAACTATGGCTACACCTTC
TRBJ1-2	TRBD1	TRBV5-6	.	CASSLTDRNTGYTF	TGTGCCAGCAGTTTGACGGACAGGAATACCGGCTACACCTTC
TRBJ1-1	TRBD1	TRBV27	.	CASGQGAGSNTEAFF	TGTGCCAGCGGACAGGGGGCGGGTTCGAACACTGAAGCTTTCTTT
TRBJ1-2	TRBD1	TRBV6-5	.	CASSYSFPGQGFGYTF	TGTGCCAGCAGTTACTCGTTTCCGGGACAGGGATTTGGCTACACCTTC
TRBJ2-5	.	TRBV14	.	CASSQDKPFRDGWWETQYF	TGTGCCAGCAGCCAAGATAAGCCATTCCGGGACGGATGGTGGGAGACCCAGTACTTC
TRBJ1-1	.	TRBV7-3	.	CASSSGVGTEAFF	TGTGCCAGCAGCTCCGGAGTAGGCACTGAAGCTTTCTTT
TRBJ2-1	.	TRBV7-9	.	CASSGVEGVGYNEQFF	TGTGCCAGCAGCGGGGTAGAGGGAGTAGGCTACAATGAGCAGTTCTTC
TRBJ1-1	TRBD1	TRBV27	.	CASITTRRGRSEAFF	TGTGCCAGCATCACTACCCGCAGGGGGCGATCTGAAGCTTTCTTT
TRBJ1-1	TRBD1	TRBV7-8	.	CASKTGGAEAFF	TGTGCCAGTAAGACAGGGGGGGCTGAAGCTTTCTTT
TRBJ2-7	.	TRBV28	.	CASSPHVQTYEQYF	TGTGCCAGCAGCCCCCATGTACAGACCTACGAGCAGTACTTC
TRBJ1-1	.	TRBV6-5	.	CASSYSGDNPFPFF	TGTGCCAGCAGTTACTCCGGGGACAACCCTTTCCCTTTCTTT
TRBJ1-1	.	TRBV12-3/TRBV12-4	.	CAKGRGNTEAFF	TGTGCCAAGGGGCGGGGGAACACTGAAGCTTTCTTT
TRBJ2-7	.	TRBV5-4	.	CASSRGHGEYF	TGTGCCAGCAGCCGGGGACATGGGGAGTACTTC
TRBJ2-7	.	TRBV5-6	once	CASSHLGMRMDEQYF	TGTGCCAGCAGCCACTTGGGGATGAGAATGGACGAGCAGTACTTC
TRBJ1-1	.	TRBV19	.	CASSTVGRNTEAFF	TGTGCCAGTAGTACCGTGGGCAGAAACACTGAAGCTTTCTTT
TRBJ2-2	.	TRBV19	.	CASTGVHTGELFF	TGTGCCAGTACGGGGGTGCACACCGGGGAGCTGTTTTTT
TRBJ2-5	.	TRBV7-9	.	CASSIRVETQYF	TGTGCCAGCAGTATCAGGGTAGAGACCCAGTACTTC
TRBJ2-2	.	TRBV7-3	.	CASSPGRAENTGELFF	TGTGCCAGCAGCCCTGGAAGGGCGGAAAACACCGGGGAGCTGTTTTTT
TRBJ2-7	TRBD2	TRBV6-1	.	CASSKVLAGGSYEQYF	TGTGCCAGCAGTAAAGTACTAGCGGGGGGTTCCTACGAGCAGTACTTC
TRBJ1-1	.	TRBV5-6	once	CASSSRRGILPETEAFF	TGTGCCAGCAGCTCCAGGAGGGGTATTCTCCCCGAGACTGAAGCTTTCTTT